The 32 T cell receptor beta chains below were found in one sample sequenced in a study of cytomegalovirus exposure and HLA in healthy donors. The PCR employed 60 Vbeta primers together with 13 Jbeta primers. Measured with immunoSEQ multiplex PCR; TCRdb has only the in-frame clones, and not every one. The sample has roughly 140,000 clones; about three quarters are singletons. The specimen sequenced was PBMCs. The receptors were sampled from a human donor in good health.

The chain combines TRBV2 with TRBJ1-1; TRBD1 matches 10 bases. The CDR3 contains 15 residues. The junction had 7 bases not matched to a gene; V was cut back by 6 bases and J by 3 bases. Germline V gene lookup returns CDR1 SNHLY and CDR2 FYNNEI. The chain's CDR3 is CASRIDRGPYTEAFF. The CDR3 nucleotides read TGTGCCAGCAGGATAGACAGGGGGCCGTACACTGAAGCTTTCTTT.

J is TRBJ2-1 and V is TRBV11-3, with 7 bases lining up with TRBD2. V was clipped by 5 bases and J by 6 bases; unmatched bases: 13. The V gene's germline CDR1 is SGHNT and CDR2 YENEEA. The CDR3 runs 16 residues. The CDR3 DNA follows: TGTGCCAGCAGCCCTCCTGGTGGGAGGGCCCGCAATGAGCAGTTCTTC. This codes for CASSPPGGRARNEQFF.

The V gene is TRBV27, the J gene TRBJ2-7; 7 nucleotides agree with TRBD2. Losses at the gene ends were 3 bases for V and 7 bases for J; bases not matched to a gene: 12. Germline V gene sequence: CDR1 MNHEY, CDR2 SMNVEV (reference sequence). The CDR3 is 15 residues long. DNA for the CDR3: TGTGCCAGCAGTTTGGGGGGTGGGAGGGTCCGTGAGCAGTACTTC. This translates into CASSLGGGRVREQYF.

The CDR3 region has the DNA TGTGCCAGCAGTTCAACTAGCGGGGGGCCGGGTTCGCAGTATTTT. Protein sequence: CASSSTSGGPGSQYF. This chain connects TRBV5-4 to TRBJ2-3; 12 bases are a match to TRBD2. Germline lookup yields CDR1 SGHNT and CDR2 YYREEE (reference sequence). Losses at the gene ends were 5 bases for V and 10 bases for J; bases not matched to a gene: 11. CDR3 length equals 15 residues.

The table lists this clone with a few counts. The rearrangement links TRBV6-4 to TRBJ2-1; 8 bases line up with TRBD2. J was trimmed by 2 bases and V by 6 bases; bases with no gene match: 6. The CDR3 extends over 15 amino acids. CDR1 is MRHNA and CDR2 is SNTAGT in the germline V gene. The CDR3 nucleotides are TGTGCCAGCAGCGCACTAGCGGACGCCTACAATGAGCAGTTCTTC. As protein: CASSALADAYNEQFF.

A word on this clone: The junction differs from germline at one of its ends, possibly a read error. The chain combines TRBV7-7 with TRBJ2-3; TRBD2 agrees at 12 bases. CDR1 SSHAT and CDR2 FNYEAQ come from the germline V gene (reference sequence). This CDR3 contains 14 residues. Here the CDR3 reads CASSSLAGGDTQYF. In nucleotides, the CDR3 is TGTGCTAGCAGTTCACTAGCGGGAGGAGATACGCAGTATTTT.

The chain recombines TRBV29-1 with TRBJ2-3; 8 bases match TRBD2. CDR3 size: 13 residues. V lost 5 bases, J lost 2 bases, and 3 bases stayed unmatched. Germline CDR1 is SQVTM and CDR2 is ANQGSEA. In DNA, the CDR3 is TGCAGCGTTAAGGGACTAGTCACAGATACGCAGTATTTT. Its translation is CSVKGLVTDTQYF.

CDR3 bases: TGCGCCAGCAGTCCTACGGAGGAACTCGGGGAGCTGTTTTTT. Encoded protein: CASSPTEELGELFF. This chain uses TRBV10-1 with TRBJ2-2; a possible D gene is TRBD2 (5 bases). The CDR3 extends over 14 amino acids. Between the trimmed V and J ends, which lost 5 bases and 7 bases, there was a span of 14 bases. The germline CDR1 and CDR2 sequences are WNHNN and SYGVQD (reference sequence).

CDR3 sequence (DNA): TGTGCCAGCAGCCTCAGACAGGTTGATGGCTACACCTTC. This codes for CASSLRQVDGYTF. This chain connects TRBV7-9 to TRBJ1-2, with a possible D match to TRBD1 (6 bases). This CDR3 is 13 amino acids long. Per germline, CDR1 SEHNR and CDR2 FQNEAQ (reference sequence). V was shortened by 5 bases and J by 6 bases, with 13 bases between the two germline ends.

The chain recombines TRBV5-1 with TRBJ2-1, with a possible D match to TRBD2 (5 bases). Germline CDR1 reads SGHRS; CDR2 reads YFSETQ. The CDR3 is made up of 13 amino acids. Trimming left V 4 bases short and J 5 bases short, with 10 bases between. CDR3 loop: CASSPPGNNEQFF. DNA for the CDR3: TGCGCCAGCAGCCCGCCGGGGAACAATGAGCAGTTCTTC.

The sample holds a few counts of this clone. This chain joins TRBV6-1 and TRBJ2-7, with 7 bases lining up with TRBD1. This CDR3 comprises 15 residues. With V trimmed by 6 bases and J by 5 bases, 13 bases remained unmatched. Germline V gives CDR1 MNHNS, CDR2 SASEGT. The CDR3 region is CASRTPTDRDDEQYF. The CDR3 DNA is TGTGCCAGCAGAACTCCGACCGACAGGGATGACGAGCAGTACTTC.

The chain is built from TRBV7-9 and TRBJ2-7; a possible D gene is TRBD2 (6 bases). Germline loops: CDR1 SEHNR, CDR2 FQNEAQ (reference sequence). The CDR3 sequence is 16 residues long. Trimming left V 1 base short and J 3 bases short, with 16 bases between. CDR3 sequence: CASSLGGEPGDYEQYF. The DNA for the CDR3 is TGTGCCAGCAGCTTAGGTGGGGAACCGGGGGACTACGAGCAGTACTTC.

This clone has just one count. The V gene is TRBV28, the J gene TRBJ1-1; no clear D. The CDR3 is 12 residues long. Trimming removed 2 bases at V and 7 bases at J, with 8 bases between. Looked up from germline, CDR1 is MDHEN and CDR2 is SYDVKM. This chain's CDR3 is CASSLGVSEAFF. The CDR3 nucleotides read TGTGCCAGCAGTTTAGGTGTGAGTGAAGCTTTCTTT.

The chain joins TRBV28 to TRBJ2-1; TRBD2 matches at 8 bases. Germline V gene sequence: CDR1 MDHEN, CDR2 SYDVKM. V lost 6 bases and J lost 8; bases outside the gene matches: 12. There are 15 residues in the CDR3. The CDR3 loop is CASSIPGLGAYEQFF. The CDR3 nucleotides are TGTGCCAGCAGCATACCGGGACTAGGGGCCTATGAGCAGTTCTTC.

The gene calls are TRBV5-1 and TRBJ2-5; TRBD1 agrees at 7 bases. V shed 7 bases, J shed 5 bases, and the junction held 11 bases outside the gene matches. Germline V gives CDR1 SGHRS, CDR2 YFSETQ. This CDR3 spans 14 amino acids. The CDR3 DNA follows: TGCGCCAGCTACCGTACAGGGGAATGGGAGACCCAGTACTTC. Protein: CASYRTGEWETQYF.

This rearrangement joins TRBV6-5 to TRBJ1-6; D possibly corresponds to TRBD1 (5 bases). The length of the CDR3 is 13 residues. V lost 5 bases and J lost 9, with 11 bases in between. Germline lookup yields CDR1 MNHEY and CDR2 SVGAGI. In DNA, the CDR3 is TGTGCCAGCAGTCCCAGACAGACTTCACCCCTCCACTTT. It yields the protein CASSPRQTSPLHF.

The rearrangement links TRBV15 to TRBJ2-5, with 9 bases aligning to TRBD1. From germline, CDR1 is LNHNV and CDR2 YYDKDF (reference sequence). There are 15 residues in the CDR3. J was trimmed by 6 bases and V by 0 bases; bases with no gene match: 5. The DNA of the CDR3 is TGTGCCACCAGCAGAGAGGGGACAGGGAGAAAGACCCAGTACTTC. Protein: CATSREGTGRKTQYF.

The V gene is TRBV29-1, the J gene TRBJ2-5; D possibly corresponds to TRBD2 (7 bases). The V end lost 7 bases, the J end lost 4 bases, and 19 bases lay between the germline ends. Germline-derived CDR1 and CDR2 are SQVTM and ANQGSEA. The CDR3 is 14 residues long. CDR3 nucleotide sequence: TGCAGCGCCGACGGTTGGGGAGGGGGAGAGACCCAGTACTTC. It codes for CSADGWGGGETQYF.

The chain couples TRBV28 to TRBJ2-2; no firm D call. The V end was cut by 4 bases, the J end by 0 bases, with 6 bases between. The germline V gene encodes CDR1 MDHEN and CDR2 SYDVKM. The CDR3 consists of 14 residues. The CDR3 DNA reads TGTGCCAGCAGTTACAGTCCGAACACCGGGGAGCTGTTTTTT. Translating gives CASSYSPNTGELFF.

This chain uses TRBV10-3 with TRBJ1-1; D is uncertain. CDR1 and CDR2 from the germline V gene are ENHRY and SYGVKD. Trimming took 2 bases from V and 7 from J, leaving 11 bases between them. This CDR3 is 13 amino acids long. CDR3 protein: CAISEGYSLEAFF. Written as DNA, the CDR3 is TGTGCCATCAGTGAGGGGTACAGCCTTGAAGCTTTCTTT.

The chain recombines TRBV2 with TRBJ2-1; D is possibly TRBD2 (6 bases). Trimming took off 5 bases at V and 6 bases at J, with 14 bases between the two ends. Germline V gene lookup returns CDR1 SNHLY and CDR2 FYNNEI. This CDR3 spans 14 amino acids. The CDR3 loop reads CASSPETRPNEQFF. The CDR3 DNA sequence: TGTGCCAGCAGTCCTGAGACTAGACCCAATGAGCAGTTCTTC.

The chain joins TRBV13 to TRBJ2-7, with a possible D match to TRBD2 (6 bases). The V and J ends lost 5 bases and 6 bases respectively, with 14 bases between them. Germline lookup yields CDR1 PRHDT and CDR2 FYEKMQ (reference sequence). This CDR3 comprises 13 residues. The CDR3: CASSRTLGGEQYF. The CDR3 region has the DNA TGTGCCAGCAGCCGGACCCTCGGGGGCGAGCAGTACTTC.

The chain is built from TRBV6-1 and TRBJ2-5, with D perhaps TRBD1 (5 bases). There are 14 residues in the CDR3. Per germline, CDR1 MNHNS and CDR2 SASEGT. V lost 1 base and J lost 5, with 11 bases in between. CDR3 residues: CASSEVAGLETQYF. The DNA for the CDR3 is TGTGCCAGCAGTGAAGTGGCAGGGCTGGAGACCCAGTACTTC.

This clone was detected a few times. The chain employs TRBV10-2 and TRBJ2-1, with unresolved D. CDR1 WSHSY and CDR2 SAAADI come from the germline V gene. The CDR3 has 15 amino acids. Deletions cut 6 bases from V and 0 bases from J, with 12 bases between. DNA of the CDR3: TGCGCCAGCAGCCCCGCCGGGTTCTCCTACAATGAGCAGTTCTTC. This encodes CASSPAGFSYNEQFF.

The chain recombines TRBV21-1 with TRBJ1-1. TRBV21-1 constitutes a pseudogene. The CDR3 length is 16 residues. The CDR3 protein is CASSKAWRDGDTEAFF. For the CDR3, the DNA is TGTGCCAGCAGCAAAGCGTGGAGGGATGGCGACACTGAAGCTTTCTTT.

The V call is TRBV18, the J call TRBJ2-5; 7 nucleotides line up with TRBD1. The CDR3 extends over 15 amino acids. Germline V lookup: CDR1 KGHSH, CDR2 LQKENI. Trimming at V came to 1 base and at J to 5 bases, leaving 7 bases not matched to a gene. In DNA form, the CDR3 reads TGTGCCAGCTCACCACAGGGGGCTCTCAGGGAGACCCAGTACTTC. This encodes CASSPQGALRETQYF.

CDR3 coding DNA: TGTGCCAGCAGGACAGGGAGAATAGGTATGAACACTGAAGCTTTCTTT. This codes for CASRTGRIGMNTEAFF. V gene TRBV28 combines with J gene TRBJ1-1; 7 nucleotides align to TRBD1. The germline V gene has CDR1 MDHEN and CDR2 SYDVKM. The V and J ends lost 6 bases and 0 bases, in that order; junction bases with no gene match: 10. There are 16 residues in the CDR3.

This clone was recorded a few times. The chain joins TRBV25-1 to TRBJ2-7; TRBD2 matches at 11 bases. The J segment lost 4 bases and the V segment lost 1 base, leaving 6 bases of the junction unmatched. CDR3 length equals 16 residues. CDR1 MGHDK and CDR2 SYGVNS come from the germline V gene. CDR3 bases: TGTGCCAGCAGTGAATCCGTAGCGGGAGGGTGGTACGAGCAGTACTTC. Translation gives CASSESVAGGWYEQYF.

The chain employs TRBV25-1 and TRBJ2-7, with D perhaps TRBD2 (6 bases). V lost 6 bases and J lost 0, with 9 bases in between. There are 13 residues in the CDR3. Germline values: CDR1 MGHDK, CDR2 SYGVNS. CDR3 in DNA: TGTGCCAGCAGGGGGGGTAGCTCCTACGAGCAGTACTTC. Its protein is CASRGGSSYEQYF.

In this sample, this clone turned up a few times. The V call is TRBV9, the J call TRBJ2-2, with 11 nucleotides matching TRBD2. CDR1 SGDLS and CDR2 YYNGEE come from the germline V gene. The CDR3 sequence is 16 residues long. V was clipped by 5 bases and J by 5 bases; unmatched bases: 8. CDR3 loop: CASSPPPSGGTGELFF. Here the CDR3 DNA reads TGTGCCAGCAGTCCCCCGCCTAGCGGGGGGACCGGGGAGCTGTTTTTT. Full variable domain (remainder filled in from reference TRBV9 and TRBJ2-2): DSGVTQTPKHLITATGQRVTLRCSPRSGDLSVYWYQQSLDQGLQFLIQYYNGEERAKGNILERFSAQQFPDLHSELNLSSLELGDSALYFCASSPPPSGGTGELFFGEGSRLTVL.

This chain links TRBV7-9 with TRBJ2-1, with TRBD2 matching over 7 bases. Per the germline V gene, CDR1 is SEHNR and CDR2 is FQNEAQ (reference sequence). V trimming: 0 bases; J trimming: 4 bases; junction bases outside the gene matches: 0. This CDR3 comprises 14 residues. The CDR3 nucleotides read TGTGCCAGCAGCTTAGCCGGGAGGTACAATGAGCAGTTCTTC. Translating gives CASSLAGRYNEQFF.

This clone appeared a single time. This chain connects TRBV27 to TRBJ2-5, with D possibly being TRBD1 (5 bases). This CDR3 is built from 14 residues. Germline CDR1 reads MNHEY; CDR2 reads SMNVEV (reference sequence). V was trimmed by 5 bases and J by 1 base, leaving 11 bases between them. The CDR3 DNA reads TGTGCCAGCAGTGCGACAGAACTCCAAGAGACCCAGTACTTC. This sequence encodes CASSATELQETQYF.